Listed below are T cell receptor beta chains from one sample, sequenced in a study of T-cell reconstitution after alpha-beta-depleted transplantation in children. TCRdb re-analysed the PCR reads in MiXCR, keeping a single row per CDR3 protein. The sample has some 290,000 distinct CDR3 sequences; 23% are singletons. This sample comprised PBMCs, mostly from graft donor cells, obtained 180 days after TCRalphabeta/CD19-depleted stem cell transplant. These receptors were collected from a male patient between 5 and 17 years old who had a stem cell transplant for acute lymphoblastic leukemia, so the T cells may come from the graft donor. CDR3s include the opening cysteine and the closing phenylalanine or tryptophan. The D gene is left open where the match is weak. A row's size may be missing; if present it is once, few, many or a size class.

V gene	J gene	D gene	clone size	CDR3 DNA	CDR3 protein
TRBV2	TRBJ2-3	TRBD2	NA	TGTGCCAGCAGTTATCGGACTAGCGGGAGGATTTCAGATACGCAGTATTTT	CASSYRTSGRISDTQYF
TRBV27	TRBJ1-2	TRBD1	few	TGTGCCAGCAGTTTACGGACAGGGGTAGATGGCTACACCTTC	CASSLRTGVDGYTF
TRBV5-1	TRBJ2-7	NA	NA	TGCGCCAGCAGCTGGACTCTTCCTAGCTCCTACGAGCAGTACTTC	CASSWTLPSSYEQYF
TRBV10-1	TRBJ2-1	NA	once	TGCGCCAGCAGTGACCAAGGGACAGGACTAGACAGGCAGTTCTTC	CASSDQGTGLDRQFF
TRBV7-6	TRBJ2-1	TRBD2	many	TGTGCCAGCAGCTCGGGACTAGCGGCAAATGAGCAGTTCTTC	CASSSGLAANEQFF
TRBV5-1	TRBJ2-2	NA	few	TGCGCCAGCAGCTGGGGGGTGAACACCGGGGAGCTGTTTTTT	CASSWGVNTGELFF
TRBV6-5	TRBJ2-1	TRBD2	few	TGTGCCAGCAGTTACTCGAGCGGGAGCTCCTACAATGAGCAGTTCTTC	CASSYSSGSSYNEQFF
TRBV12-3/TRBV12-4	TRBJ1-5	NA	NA	TGTGCCAGCAGTTTTGAGCTTACGGATCTTAATCAGCCCCAGCATTTT	CASSFELTDLNQPQHF
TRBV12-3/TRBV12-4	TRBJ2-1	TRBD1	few	TGTGCCAGCAGTGCACAGACAGGGCTACCCTACAATGAGCAGTTCTTC	CASSAQTGLPYNEQFF
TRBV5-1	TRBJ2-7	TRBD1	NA	TGCGCCAGCAGCTCCCGGGACAGGGGGTTATACGAGCAGTACTTC	CASSSRDRGLYEQYF
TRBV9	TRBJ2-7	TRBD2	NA	TGTGCCAGCAGCGTAGGGCCTAGCGGGAGCTCCTACGAGCAGTACTTC	CASSVGPSGSSYEQYF
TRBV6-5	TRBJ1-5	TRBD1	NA	TGTGCCAGCAGTTGGGACAGTCTATGGAATAGCAATCAGCCCCAGCATTTT	CASSWDSLWNSNQPQHF
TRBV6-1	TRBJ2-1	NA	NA	TGTGCCAGCAGCCCCCGGGGGAGGTATGAGCAGTTCTTC	CASSPRGRYEQFF
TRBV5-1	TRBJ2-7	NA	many	TGCGCCAGCAGCTTGACAGGGCCCTACGAGCAGTACTTC	CASSLTGPYEQYF
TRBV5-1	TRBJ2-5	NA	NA	TGCGCCAGCAGCTTGGGACAGCCTCAAGAGACCCAGTCCTTC	CASSLGQPQETQSF
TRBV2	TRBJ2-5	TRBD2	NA	TGTGCCAGCAGTCCGGGGACTACCCAAGAGACCCAGTACTTC	CASSPGTTQETQYF
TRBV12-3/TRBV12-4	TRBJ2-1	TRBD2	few	TGTGCCAGCAGCAATGGGGGGGTAGCGGGCTCCAATGAGCAGTTCTTC	CASSNGGVAGSNEQFF
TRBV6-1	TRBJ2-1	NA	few	TGTGCCAGCAGTCGCGGGGACAGAAACAATGAGCAGTTCTTC	CASSRGDRNNEQFF
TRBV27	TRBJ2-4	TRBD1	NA	TGTGCCAGCAGTCCCTACAGGGGCCCATACAAAAACATTCAGTACTTC	CASSPYRGPYKNIQYF
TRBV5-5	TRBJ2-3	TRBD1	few	TGTGCCAGCAGCAAACAGGGGGATACGCAGTATTTT	CASSKQGDTQYF
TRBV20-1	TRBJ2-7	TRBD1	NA	TGCAGTGCTAGCCGGACAGGGGGCATCTACGAGCAGTACTTC	CSASRTGGIYEQYF
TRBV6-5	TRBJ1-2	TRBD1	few	TGTGCCAGCAGTTATGGGACAGGGGGAGACTATGGCTACACCTTC	CASSYGTGGDYGYTF
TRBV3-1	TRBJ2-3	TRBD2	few	TGTGCCAGCAGCCAAGGTGGCGGGAGAAGGGCTGATACGCAGTATTTT	CASSQGGGRRADTQYF
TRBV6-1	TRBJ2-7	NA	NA	TGTGCCAGCACTCAGCGGAACTCCTACGAGCAGTACTTC	CASTQRNSYEQYF
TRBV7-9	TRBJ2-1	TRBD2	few	TGTGCCTCCACCGGGACTAGCGCGTACAATGAGCAGTTCTTC	CASTGTSAYNEQFF
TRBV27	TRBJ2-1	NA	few	TGTGCCAGCAGTTTGGCCGGACAGAGCTCCTACAATGAGCAGTTCTTC	CASSLAGQSSYNEQFF
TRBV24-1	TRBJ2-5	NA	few	TGTGCCACCAGTGCCCCCTCGGGTGGGGTAGAGACCCAGTACTTC	CATSAPSGGVETQYF
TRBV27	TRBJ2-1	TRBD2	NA	TGTGCCAGCACCACCCTTTCGGGACTAGCAGGCAATGAGCAGTTCTTC	CASTTLSGLAGNEQFF
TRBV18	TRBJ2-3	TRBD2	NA	TGTGCCAGCTCACCACCCAGGGGGACTAGCAAAACAGATACGCAGTATTTT	CASSPPRGTSKTDTQYF